This TCR beta chain was sequenced in a study of radiotherapy plus CTLA-4 blockade in lung cancer. The CDR3 length is 16 residues. J was trimmed by 3 bases and V by 0 bases; bases with no gene match: 4. Germline V gene sequence: CDR1 LGHNA, CDR2 YSLEER. Some clones are missing from TCRdb's copy, which holds only in-frame ones; the method was immunoSEQ multiplex PCR. Of 25,000 to 35,000 clones in the sample, 75% to 90% were seen once. The chain uses TRBV4-3 and TRBJ1-4, with 7 bases matching TRBD1. The source was peripheral blood, collected from a patient treated with radiotherapy plus ipilimumab. This receptor was obtained from a human donor with non-small cell lung cancer that progressed on radiotherapy plus ipilimumab. The CDR3 nucleotides read TGCGCCAGCAGCCAAGATGGGGGGACAGCTAATGAAAAACTGTTTTTT. Residues: CASSQDGGTANEKLFF.